One T cell receptor (beta chain) is described in this entry. These data are taken from a study of blood T cell repertoires in COVID-19. Study summary: Some COVID-19 samples were acute and others convalescent; all came from the United States, Italy and Spain.

Losses at the gene ends were 2 bases for V and 2 bases for J; bases not matched to a gene: 13. CDR1 SGHVS and CDR2 FNYEAQ come from the germline V gene. This CDR3 spans 18 amino acids. Per the study methods: Quantification of nucleated cells was approximated via reference gene primer amplification. Profiling relied on immunoSEQ multiplex PCR, and the TCRdb table lists in-frame clones only, not all of them. V, J and clone size are those of that table, while D and trimming were read from the DNA. Here the sample spans 250,000 to 350,000 clones, 87% being singletons. What was sequenced was peripheral blood. The chain has TRBV7-6 and TRBJ2-3; the match to TRBD1 covers 7 bases. The clonotype was recovered from a man between 18 and 35 years old with active or convalescent COVID-19. The CDR3 reads CASSLYFGTAPYTDTQYF. The CDR3 DNA reads as TGTGCCAGCAGCTTATACTTCGGGACAGCGCCCTACACAGATACGCAGTATTTT.